This TCR beta chain was captured in a study of T cell responses to AZD1222 COVID-19 vaccine. The study's findings and limits: Reportedly, nearly half of unique spike TCRs recognized epitopes outside B.1.351/B.1.1.7 mutations. Sampled repertoires all dated from after the peak T cell response.

This clone was counted a single time. No antigen is known for it. Clones were sequenced by immunoSEQ multiplex PCR, and TCRdb holds only the in-frame ones, with some missing. The data show 100,000 to 150,000 clones, about 88% seen once. This receptor was obtained from an adult in good health. The sample here was peripheral blood, taken on day 0 of AZD1222 vaccination.

CDR3: CASSDVGQPQHF. DNA of the CDR3: TGTGCCAGCAGCGATGTGGGTCAACCCCAGCATTTT. The rearrangement links TRBV28 to TRBJ1-5; D unresolved. V lost 6 bases to trimming and J lost 10 bases, with 13 bases between them. The CDR3 spans 12 residues. Per germline, CDR1 MDHEN and CDR2 SYDVKM.